This T cell receptor (beta chain) was identified during a study of T cells in localized non-small cell lung cancer. Study findings and constraints: Uninvolved adjacent lung, not tumor, had the highest T cell clonality.

Sequencing used immunoSEQ multiplex PCR; TCRdb keeps in-frame clones, though not all of them. The table records 30,000 to 40,000 clones, roughly three quarters of them present only once. The CDR3 has 16 residues. The germline CDR1 and CDR2 sequences are MNHEY and SMNVEV (reference sequence). The V gene end was trimmed by 2 bases and the J gene end by 2 bases; junction bases not matched to a gene: 6. The sample holds one count of this clone. The antigen is not known. The receptor was isolated from a male donor older than 55 with stage II squamous cell lung carcinoma. This sequence joins TRBV27 and TRBJ2-5; 9 bases are shared with TRBD2. The sample here was peripheral blood, taken before any cancer treatment. For the CDR3, the DNA is TGTGCCAGCAGTTTAGGGCTAGCGGGGCATCAAGAGACCCAGTACTTC. It specifies CASSLGLAGHQETQYF.